The 13 T cell receptor beta chains in this list originate from one sample, sequenced in a study of blood T cell repertoires in COVID-19. TCRdb keeps only in-frame clones here, not all; method: immunoSEQ multiplex PCR. The profile shows 60,000 to 85,000 clones, 83% of them singletons. Input material: peripheral blood. The origin of the receptors is a man at least 80 years old with acute or convalescent COVID-19.

This clone occurred a few times. This sequence joins TRBV7-2 and TRBJ1-2, with a weak D call TRBD1 (5 bases). CDR3 length equals 16 residues. Germline assignment: CDR1 SGHTA and CDR2 FQGNSA. The V end lost 4 bases, the J end lost 7 bases, and 22 bases lay between the germline ends. CDR3 in amino acids: CASSSPGGGKTGGYTF. The DNA of the CDR3 is TGTGCCAGCAGCTCTCCCGGCGGGGGAAAAACTGGTGGCTACACCTTC.

The table lists this clone with a count of one. The J gene is TRBJ1-4, the V gene TRBV11-2; D is undetermined. V lost 8 bases, J lost 8 bases, and 18 bases lay in between. The CDR3 consists of 14 residues. Germline CDR1 and CDR2: SGHAT and FQNNGV. The chain's CDR3 is CASSRTGSDEKLFF. CDR3 nucleotide sequence: TGTGCCAGCTCAAGAACGGGGAGCGACGAAAAACTGTTTTTT.

In DNA, the CDR3 is TGTGCCAGCAGCCCCGGGACTGGAGACAATGAGCAGTTCTTC. Residues: CASSPGTGDNEQFF. This rearrangement joins TRBV6-6 to TRBJ2-1; TRBD2 might be the D (6 bases). CDR1 and CDR2 from the germline V gene are MNHNY and SVGAGI (reference sequence). V was shortened by 6 bases and J by 5 bases, with 14 bases between the two germline ends. The CDR3 extends over 14 amino acids.

This clone was seen more than once but under ten times. This rearrangement joins TRBV6-6 to TRBJ1-1; 8 positions match TRBD1. V shed 6 bases, J shed 1 base, and the junction held 7 bases outside the gene matches. CDR1 and CDR2 from the germline V gene are MNHNY and SVGAGI (reference sequence). This CDR3 is 15 amino acids long. The CDR3 DNA sequence: TGTGCCAGCAGACCCCGACAGGGGAGGAACACTGAAGCTTTCTTT. Residues: CASRPRQGRNTEAFF.

A few counts support this clone. The CDR3 nucleotides are TGCGCCAGCAGCCCCGAGGGGAGGGGCGCATCCTCATCCTATGGCTACACCTTC. Its translation: CASSPEGRGASSSYGYTF. The chain is built from TRBV5-1 and TRBJ1-2; D might be TRBD1 (5 bases). This CDR3 contains 18 residues. Trimming took off 4 bases at V and 4 bases at J, with 26 bases between the two ends. The germline V gene encodes CDR1 SGHRS and CDR2 YFSETQ.

The chain links TRBV7-2 to TRBJ1-4; the match to TRBD1 covers 7 bases. This CDR3 spans 17 amino acids. J was trimmed by 9 bases and V by 0 bases; bases with no gene match: 13. The V gene's germline CDR1 is SGHTA and CDR2 FQGNSA. In DNA form, the CDR3 reads TGTGCCAGCAGCTTAGCGTCCTCCGGGACAGCCGGGAAAAAACTGTTTTTT. The encoded protein is CASSLASSGTAGKKLFF.

This clone came up once. V and J are TRBV28 and TRBJ2-7; 7 nucleotides line up with TRBD1. The CDR3 has 17 amino acids. Losses at the gene ends were 6 bases for V and 1 base for J; bases not matched to a gene: 15. CDR1 and CDR2 (germline): MDHEN, SYDVKM. CDR3 nucleotides: TGTGCCAGCAGCCCTGCCCTCGGGACAGTTCCTTCCTACGAGCAGTACTTC. It codes for CASSPALGTVPSYEQYF.

This clone was observed a handful of times. The chain carries TRBV6-5 and TRBJ2-7; D perhaps matches TRBD2 (6 bases). Trimming shortened V by 8 bases and J by 0 bases, and 14 bases separated the two germline ends. The CDR3 totals 14 residues. In germline, CDR1 is MNHEY, CDR2 SVGAGI. CDR3 DNA: TGTGCCAGCGTTACGGGGGTTAGCTCCTACGAGCAGTACTTC. This sequence encodes CASVTGVSSYEQYF.

This clone was found a few times. The sample contains more than one DNA sequence encoding this CDR3. The chain joins TRBV7-9 to TRBJ2-3, with no clear D. The CDR3 consists of 14 residues. Germline-derived CDR1 and CDR2 are SEHNR and FQNEAQ (reference sequence). Trimming cost V 0 bases and J 3 bases, with 7 bases left between them. The CDR3 reads CASSLALGTDTQYF. CDR3 in DNA: TGTGCCAGCAGCTTAGCCCTAGGAACAGATACGCAGTATTTT.

This chain joins TRBV7-9 and TRBJ1-4, with 8 positions matching TRBD1. Trimming at V came to 4 bases and at J to 4 bases, leaving 5 bases not matched to a gene. Germline CDR1 is SEHNR and CDR2 is FQNEAQ (reference sequence). CDR3 size: 15 residues. The CDR3 sequence is CASSSWTGNNEKLFF. The CDR3 DNA reads TGTGCCAGCAGCTCATGGACAGGGAATAATGAAAAACTGTTTTTT.

V usage is TRBV5-5 and J usage is TRBJ2-7; D might be TRBD1 (6 bases). The CDR3 is 15 residues long. V shed 4 bases and J shed 3 bases, with 17 bases lying between them. From germline, CDR1 is SGHKS and CDR2 YYEKEE (reference sequence). CDR3 in DNA: TGTGCCAGCAGCGGACAGTCCTCGTCAAACTACGAGCAGTACTTC. It encodes CASSGQSSSNYEQYF.

V usage is TRBV7-3 and J usage is TRBJ2-5, with unresolved D. CDR1 is SGHTA and CDR2 is FQGTGA in the germline V gene. The CDR3 runs to 13 residues. The germline V and J ends were trimmed by 1 base and 5 bases, with 8 bases remaining between them. CDR3 in amino acids: CASSLNFRETQYF. DNA of the CDR3: TGTGCCAGCAGCTTAAATTTCAGGGAGACCCAGTACTTC.

The chain combines TRBV5-1 with TRBJ2-7; TRBD1 matches at 7 bases. The junction had 7 bases not matched to a gene; V was cut back by 4 bases and J by 6 bases. CDR1 is SGHRS and CDR2 is YFSETQ in the germline V gene. The CDR3 extends over 13 amino acids. The CDR3 nucleotides read TGCGCCAGCAGCACCCAGACAGGGACCGAGCAGTACTTC. Translating it yields CASSTQTGTEQYF.